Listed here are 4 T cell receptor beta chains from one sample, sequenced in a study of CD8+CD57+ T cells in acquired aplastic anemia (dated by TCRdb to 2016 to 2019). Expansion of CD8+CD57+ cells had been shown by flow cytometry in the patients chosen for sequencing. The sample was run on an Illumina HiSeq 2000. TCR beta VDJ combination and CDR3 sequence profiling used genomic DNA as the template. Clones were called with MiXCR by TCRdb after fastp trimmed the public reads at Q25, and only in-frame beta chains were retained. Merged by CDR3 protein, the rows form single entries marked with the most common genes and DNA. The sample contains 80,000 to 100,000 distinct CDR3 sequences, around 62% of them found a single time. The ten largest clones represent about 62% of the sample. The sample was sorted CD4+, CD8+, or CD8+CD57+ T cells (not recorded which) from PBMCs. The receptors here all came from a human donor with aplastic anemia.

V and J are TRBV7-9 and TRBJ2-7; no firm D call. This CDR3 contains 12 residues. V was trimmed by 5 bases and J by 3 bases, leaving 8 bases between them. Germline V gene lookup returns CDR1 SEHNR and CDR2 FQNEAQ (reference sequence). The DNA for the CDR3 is TGTGCCAGCAGCCCGGACGGCTACGAGCAGTACTTC. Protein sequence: CASSPDGYEQYF.

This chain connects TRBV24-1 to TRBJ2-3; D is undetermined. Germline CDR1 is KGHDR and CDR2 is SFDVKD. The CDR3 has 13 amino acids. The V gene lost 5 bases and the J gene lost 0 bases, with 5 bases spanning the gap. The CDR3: CATSGGSTDTQYF. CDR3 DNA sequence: TGTGCCACCAGTGGGGGAAGCACAGATACGCAGTATTTT.

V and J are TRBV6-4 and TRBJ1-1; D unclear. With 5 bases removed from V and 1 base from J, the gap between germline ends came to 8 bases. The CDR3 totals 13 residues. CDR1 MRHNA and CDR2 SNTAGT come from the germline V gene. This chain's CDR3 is CASSRESNTEAFF. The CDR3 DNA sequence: TGTGCCAGCAGTCGGGAATCGAACACTGAAGCTTTCTTT.

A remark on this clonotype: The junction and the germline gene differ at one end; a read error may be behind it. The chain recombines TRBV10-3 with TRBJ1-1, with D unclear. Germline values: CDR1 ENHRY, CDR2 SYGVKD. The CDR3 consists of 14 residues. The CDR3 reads CASSDYGPDTEAFF. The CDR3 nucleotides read TGTGCCAGCAGTGACTATGGACCCGACACTGAAGCTTTCTTT.